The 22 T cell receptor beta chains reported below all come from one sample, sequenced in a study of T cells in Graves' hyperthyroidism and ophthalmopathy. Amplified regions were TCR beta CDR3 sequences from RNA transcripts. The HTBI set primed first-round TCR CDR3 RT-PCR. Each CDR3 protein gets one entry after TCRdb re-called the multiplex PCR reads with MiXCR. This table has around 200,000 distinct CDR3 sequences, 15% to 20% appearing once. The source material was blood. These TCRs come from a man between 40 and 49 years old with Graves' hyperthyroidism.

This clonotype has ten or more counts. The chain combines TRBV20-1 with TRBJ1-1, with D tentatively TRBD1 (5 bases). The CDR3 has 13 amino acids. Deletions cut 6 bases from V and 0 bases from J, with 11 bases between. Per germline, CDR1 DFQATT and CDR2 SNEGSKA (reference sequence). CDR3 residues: CSAWGGVNTEAFF. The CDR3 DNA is TGCAGTGCCTGGGGAGGGGTGAACACTGAAGCTTTCTTT.

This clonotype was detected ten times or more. Here the CDR3 DNA reads TGTGCCAGCAGCCAAGGTACTAGCGGACGAGGAGAGACCCAGTACTTC. It codes for CASSQGTSGRGETQYF. The V call is TRBV3-1, the J call TRBJ2-5, with 8 bases identical to TRBD2. Germline V gene lookup returns CDR1 LGHDT and CDR2 YNNKEL (reference sequence). The CDR3 has 16 amino acids. V shed 1 base and J 4 bases; nucleotides not matched to a gene: 8.

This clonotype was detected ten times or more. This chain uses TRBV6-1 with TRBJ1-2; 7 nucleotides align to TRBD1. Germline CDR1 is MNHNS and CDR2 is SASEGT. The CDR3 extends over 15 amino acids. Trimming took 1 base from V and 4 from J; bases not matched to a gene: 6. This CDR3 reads CASSEGTGASYGYTF. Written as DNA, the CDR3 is TGTGCCAGCAGTGAAGGGACAGGAGCGAGCTATGGCTACACCTTC.

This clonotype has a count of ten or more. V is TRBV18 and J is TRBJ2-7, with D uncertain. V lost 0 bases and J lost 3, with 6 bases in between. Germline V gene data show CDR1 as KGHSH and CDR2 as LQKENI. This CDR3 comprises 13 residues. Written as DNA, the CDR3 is TGTGCCAGCTCACCACCCCCGGGCTACGAGCAGTACTTC. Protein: CASSPPPGYEQYF.

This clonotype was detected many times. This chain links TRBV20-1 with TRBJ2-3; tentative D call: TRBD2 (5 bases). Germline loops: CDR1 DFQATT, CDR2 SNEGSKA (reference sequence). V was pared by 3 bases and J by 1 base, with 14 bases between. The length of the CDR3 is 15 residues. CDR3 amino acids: CSASKGGQRTDTQYF. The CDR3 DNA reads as TGCAGTGCTAGTAAAGGAGGTCAGCGCACAGATACGCAGTATTTT.

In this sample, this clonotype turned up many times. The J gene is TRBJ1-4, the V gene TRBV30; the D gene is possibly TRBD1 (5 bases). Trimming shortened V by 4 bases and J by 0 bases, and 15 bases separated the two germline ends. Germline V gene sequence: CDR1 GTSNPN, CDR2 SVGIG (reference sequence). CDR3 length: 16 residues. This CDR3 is CAWTSGRFATNEKLFF. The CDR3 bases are TGTGCCTGGACCTCAGGGAGATTTGCAACTAATGAAAAACTGTTTTTT. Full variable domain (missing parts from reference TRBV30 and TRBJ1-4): SQTIHQWPATLVQPVGSPLSLECTVEGTSNPNLYWYRQAAGRGLQLLFYSVGIGQISSEVPQNLSASRPQDRQFILSSKKLLLSDSGFYLCAWTSGRFATNEKLFFGSGTQLSVL.

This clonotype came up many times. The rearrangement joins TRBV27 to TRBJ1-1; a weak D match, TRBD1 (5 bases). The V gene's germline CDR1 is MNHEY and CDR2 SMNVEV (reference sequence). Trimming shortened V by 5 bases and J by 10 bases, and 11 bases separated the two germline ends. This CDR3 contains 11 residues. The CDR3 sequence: CASSQGEGAFF. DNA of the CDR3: TGTGCCAGCAGTCAGGGAGAGGGAGCTTTCTTT.

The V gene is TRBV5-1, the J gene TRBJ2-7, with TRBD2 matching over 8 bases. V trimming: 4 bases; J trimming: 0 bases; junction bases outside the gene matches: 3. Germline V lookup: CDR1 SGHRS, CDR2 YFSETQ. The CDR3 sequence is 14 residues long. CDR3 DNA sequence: TGCGCCAGCAGCCGGGGGGGGCCCTCCTACGAGCAGTACTTC. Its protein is CASSRGGPSYEQYF.

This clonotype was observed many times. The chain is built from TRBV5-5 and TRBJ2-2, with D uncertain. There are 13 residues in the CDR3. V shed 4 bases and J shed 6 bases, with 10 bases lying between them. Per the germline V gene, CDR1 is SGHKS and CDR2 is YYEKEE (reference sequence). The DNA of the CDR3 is TGTGCCAGCAGCATTGGTGGCGCCGGGGAGCTGTTTTTT. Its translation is CASSIGGAGELFF.

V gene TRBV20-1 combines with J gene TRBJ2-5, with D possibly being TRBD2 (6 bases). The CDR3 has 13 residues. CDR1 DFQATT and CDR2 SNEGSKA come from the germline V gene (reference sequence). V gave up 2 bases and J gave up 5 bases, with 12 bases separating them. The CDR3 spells CSARQGGLETQYF. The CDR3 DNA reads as TGCAGTGCTAGACAGGGAGGTCTGGAGACCCAGTACTTC.

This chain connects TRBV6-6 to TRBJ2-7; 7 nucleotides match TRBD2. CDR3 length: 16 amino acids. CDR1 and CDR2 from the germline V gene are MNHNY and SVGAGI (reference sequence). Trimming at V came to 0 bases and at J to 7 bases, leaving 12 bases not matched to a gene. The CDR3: CASSYSFAGVGGEQYF. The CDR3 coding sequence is TGTGCCAGCAGTTACTCGTTCGCGGGGGTGGGCGGGGAGCAGTACTTC.

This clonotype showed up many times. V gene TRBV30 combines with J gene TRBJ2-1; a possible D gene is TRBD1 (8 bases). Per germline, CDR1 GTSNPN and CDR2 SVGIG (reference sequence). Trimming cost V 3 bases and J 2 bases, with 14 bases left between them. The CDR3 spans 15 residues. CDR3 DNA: TGTGCCTGGAGCCGACAGGGGACTACCTACAATGAGCAGTTCTTC. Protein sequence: CAWSRQGTTYNEQFF.

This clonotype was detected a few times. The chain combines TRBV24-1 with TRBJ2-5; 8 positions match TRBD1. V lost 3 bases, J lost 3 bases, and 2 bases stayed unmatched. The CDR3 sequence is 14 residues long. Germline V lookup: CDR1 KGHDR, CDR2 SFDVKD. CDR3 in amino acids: CATSDTTGEETQYF. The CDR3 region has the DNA TGTGCCACCAGTGATACGACAGGGGAAGAGACCCAGTACTTC.

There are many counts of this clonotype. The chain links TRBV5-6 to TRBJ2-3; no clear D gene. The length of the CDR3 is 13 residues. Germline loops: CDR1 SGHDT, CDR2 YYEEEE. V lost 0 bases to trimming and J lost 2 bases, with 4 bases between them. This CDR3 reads CASSLANTDTQYF. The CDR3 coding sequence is TGTGCCAGCAGCTTGGCCAACACAGATACGCAGTATTTT.

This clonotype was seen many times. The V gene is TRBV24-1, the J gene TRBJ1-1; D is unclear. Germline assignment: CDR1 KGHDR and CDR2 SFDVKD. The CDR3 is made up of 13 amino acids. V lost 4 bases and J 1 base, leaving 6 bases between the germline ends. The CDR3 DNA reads TGTGCCACCAGTGACCACAGGAACACTGAAGCTTTCTTT. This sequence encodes CATSDHRNTEAFF.

This CDR3 reads CASSPGTGGEKLFF. The CDR3 DNA reads TGCGCCAGCAGCCCCGGGACAGGTGGTGAAAAACTGTTTTTT. V usage is TRBV5-1 and J usage is TRBJ1-4; 8 nucleotides match TRBD1. Losses at the gene ends were 4 bases for V and 7 bases for J; bases not matched to a gene: 6. Germline CDR1 and CDR2: SGHRS and YFSETQ. The CDR3 contains 14 residues.

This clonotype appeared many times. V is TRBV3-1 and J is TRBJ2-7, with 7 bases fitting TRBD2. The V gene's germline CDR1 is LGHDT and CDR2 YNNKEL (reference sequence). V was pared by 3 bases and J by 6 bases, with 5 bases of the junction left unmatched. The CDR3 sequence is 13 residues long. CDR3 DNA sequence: TGTGCCAGCAGCCAGCCCGGGGGGAGCGAGCAGTACTTC. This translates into CASSQPGGSEQYF.

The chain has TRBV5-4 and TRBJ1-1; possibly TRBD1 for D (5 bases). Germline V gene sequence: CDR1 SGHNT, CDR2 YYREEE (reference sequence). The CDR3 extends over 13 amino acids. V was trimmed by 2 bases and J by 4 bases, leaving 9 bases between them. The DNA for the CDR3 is TGTGCCAGCAGCTTCAGGGAAGCCACTGAAGCTTTCTTT. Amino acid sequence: CASSFREATEAFF.

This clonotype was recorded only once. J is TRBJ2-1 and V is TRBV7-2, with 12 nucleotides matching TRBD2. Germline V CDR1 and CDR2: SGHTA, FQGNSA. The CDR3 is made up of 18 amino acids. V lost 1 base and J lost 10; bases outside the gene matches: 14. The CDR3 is CASSLEGRTSGILSEQFF. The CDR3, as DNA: TGTGCCAGCAGCTTAGAAGGACGGACTAGCGGGATTCTGAGCGAGCAGTTCTTC.

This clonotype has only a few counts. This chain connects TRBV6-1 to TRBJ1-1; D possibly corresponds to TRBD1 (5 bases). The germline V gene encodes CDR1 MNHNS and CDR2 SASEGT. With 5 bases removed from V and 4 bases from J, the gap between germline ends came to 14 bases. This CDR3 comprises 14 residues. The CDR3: CASSQQGLGTEAFF. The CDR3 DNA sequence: TGTGCCAGCAGTCAGCAGGGTCTCGGCACTGAAGCTTTCTTT.

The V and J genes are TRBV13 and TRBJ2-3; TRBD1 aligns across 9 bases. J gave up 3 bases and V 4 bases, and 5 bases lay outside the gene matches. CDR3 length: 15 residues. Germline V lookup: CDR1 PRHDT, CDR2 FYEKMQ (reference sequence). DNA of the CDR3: TGTGCCAGCAGCTCAACAGGGGGCTATACAGATACGCAGTATTTT. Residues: CASSSTGGYTDTQYF. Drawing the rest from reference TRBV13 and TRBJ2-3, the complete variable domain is AAGVIQSPRHLIKEKRETATLKCYPIPRHDTVYWYQQGPGQDPQFLISFYEKMQSDKGSIPDRFSAQQFSDYHSELNMSSLELGDSALYFCASSSTGGYTDTQYFGPGTRLTVL.

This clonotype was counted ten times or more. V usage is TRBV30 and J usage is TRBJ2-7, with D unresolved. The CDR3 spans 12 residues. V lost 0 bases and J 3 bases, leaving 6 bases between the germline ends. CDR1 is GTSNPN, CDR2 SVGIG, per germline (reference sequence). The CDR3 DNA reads TGTGCCTGGAGTGTAACCGGCTACGAGCAGTACTTC. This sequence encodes CAWSVTGYEQYF.